This paragraph reports one T cell receptor beta chain. The antigen is unknown. Each of the CD4+ naive, central memory, regulatory and stem cell-like memory populations was sorted via CD45RO/CCR7/CD25/CD127/CD95/CD27. This record comes from a study of beta chain features in type 1 diabetes. Isolated RNA was reverse transcribed in full, so expressed TCRB transcripts were sequenced. The data were produced by immunoSEQ multiplex PCR, yet TCRdb's version contains in-frame clones alone and is incomplete. In the table there are around 450,000 clones, roughly 11% of which are singletons. Study outcomes and limitations: Lower insertion and higher deletion counts appeared at VDJ junctions in type 1 diabetes patients. PCR, the amplification step, might favor shorter templates, equally in patients and controls.

Germline V lookup: CDR1 SGDLS, CDR2 YYNGEE. V shed 3 bases, J shed 1 base, and the junction held 4 bases outside the gene matches. There are 14 residues in the CDR3. The TCR sequence derives from a woman aged 18-29 years in good health. The J gene is TRBJ2-7, the V gene TRBV9; 7 bases fit TRBD1. The sequenced sample consisted of naive CD4+ T cells from blood. The CDR3 DNA is TGTGCCAGCAGCGAGACAGGGCCTTCCTACGAGCAGTACTTC. It is translated as CASSETGPSYEQYF.